This T cell receptor beta chain stems from a study of T-cell memory formation after mild COVID-19. TCRdb ran MiXCR on the 5' RACE reads and lists one entry per CDR3 protein. Of 250,000 to 300,000 distinct CDR3 sequences listed, roughly 17% are singletons. This clonotype has only a few counts. What it binds is not known. The CDR3 sequence is 17 residues long. J was trimmed by 4 bases and V by 0 bases; bases with no gene match: 8. Germline CDR1 is MNHEY and CDR2 is SVGAGI. Broader study findings: Chiefly within CM and EM were the contracting CD4+ clones; CD8+ ones were within EMRA. Some responding clones appeared in pre-infection memory, suggesting cross-reactive memory joined. Confirmation of SARS-CoV-2 specificity was lacking for second-wave clones peaking day 37.

The chain carries TRBV6-5 and TRBJ1-4; 7 bases match TRBD1. Sequenced sample: PBMCs or a T cell subset sorted from them (not recorded which). The source of this sequence is a man between 18 and 35 years old who had mild COVID-19 (a few samples of this study predate the infection). Cell type and time point are not known. The CDR3 spells CASSYSAPGQLNEKLFF. The CDR3 DNA reads TGTGCCAGCAGTTACTCCGCCCCGGGACAGCTTAATGAAAAACTGTTTTTT.